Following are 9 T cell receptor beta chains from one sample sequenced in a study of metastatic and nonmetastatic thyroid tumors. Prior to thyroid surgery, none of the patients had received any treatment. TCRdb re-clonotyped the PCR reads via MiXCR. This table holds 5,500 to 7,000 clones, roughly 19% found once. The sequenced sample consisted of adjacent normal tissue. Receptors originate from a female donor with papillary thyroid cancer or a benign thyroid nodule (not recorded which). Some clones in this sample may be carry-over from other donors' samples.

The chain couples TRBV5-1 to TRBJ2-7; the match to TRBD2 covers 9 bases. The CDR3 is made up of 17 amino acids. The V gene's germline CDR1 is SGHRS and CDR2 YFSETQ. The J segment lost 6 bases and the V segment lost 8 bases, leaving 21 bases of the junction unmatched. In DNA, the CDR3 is TGCGCCAGGAAATTAGCGAGGGCGAGCGGGGGGATCCCCGAGCAGTACTTC. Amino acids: CARKLARASGGIPEQYF.

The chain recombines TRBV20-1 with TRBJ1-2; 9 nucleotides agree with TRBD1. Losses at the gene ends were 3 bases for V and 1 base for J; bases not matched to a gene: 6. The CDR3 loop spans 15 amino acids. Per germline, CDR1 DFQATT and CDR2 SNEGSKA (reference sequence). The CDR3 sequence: CSASVPTGGNYGYTF. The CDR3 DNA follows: TGCAGTGCTAGCGTACCGACAGGGGGTAACTATGGCTACACCTTC.

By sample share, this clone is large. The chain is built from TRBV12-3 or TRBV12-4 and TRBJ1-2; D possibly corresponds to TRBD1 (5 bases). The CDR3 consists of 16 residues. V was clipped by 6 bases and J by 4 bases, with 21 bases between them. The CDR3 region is CASSRDGHPSSYGYTF. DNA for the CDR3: TGTGCCAGCAGCCGGGACGGACATCCCTCTAGCTATGGCTACACCTTC.

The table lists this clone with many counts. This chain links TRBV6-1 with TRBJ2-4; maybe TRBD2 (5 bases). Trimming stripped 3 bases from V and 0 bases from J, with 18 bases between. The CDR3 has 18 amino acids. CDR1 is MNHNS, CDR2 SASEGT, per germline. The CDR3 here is CASSEGAGRRLAKNIQYF. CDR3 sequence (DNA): TGTGCCAGCAGTGAGGGAGCCGGACGGCGGTTAGCCAAAAACATTCAGTACTTC.

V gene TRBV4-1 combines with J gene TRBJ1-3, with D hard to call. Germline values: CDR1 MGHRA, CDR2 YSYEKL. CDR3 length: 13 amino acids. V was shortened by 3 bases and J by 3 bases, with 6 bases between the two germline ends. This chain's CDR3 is CASSQTRGNTIYF. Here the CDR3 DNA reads TGCGCCAGCAGCCAGACCCGTGGAAACACCATATATTTT.

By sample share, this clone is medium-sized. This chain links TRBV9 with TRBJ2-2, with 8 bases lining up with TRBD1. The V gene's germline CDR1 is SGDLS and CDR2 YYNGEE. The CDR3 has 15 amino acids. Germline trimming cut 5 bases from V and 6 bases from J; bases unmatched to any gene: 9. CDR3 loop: CASSLRTGSSGELFF. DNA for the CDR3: TGTGCCAGCAGTCTCCGGACAGGGTCATCCGGGGAGCTGTTTTTT.

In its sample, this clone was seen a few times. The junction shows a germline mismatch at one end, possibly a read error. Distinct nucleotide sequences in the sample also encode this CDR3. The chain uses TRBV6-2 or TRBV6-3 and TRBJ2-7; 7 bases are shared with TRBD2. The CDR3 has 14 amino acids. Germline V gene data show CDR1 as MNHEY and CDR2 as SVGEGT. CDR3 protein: CASSYGDGTTEQYF. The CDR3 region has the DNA TGTGCCAGCAGTTACGGGGACGGGACTACGGAGCAGTATTTC.

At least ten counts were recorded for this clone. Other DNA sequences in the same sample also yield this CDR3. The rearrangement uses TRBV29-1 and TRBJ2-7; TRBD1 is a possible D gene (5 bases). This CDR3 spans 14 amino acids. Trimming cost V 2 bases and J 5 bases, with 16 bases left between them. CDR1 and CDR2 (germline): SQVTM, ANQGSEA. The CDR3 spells CSVEKSRAQNEQYF. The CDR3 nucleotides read TGCAGCGTTGAAAAGTCCAGGGCTCAGAACGAGCAGTACTTC.

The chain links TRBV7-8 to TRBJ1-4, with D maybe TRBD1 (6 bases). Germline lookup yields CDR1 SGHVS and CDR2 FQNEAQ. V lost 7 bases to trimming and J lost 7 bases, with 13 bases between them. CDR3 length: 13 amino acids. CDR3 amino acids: CASTLGGGEKLFF. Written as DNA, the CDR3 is TGTGCCAGCACCCTAGGGGGGGGTGAAAAACTGTTTTTT.